This entry features one T cell receptor (beta chain) sequence. The target antigen is unknown. These data are taken from a study of T cell responses to AZD1222 COVID-19 vaccine. For the study at large: Doses given second, at about 4 or about 12 weeks, were pooled.

The study, taken as a whole, reports: Samples come after the peak T cell response, not at day 14. In a largely white British group with more females than males, clonal diversity was possibly underestimated. Receipt of two AZD1222 doses was followed by a rise in Spike-specific TCR breadth and depth.

This CDR3 spans 16 amino acids. Trimming removed 4 bases from V and 4 bases from J; junction bases left unmatched: 10. Germline V gene sequence: CDR1 MNHEY, CDR2 SMNVEV (reference sequence). The protocol was immunoSEQ multiplex PCR, while the TCRdb copy is restricted to in-frame clones and leaves out a portion. The repertoire holds more than 95,000 clones, around 90% seen once, with about 8.8% in the top ten. This clonotype was sampled from an adult in good health. The input for sequencing was peripheral blood, taken on day 0 of AZD1222 vaccination. The chain uses TRBV27 and TRBJ2-1, with 7 bases identical to TRBD2. This chain's CDR3 is CASSSPLAENYNEQFF. DNA for the CDR3: TGTGCCAGCAGTTCCCCTCTAGCGGAAAATTACAATGAGCAGTTCTTC.